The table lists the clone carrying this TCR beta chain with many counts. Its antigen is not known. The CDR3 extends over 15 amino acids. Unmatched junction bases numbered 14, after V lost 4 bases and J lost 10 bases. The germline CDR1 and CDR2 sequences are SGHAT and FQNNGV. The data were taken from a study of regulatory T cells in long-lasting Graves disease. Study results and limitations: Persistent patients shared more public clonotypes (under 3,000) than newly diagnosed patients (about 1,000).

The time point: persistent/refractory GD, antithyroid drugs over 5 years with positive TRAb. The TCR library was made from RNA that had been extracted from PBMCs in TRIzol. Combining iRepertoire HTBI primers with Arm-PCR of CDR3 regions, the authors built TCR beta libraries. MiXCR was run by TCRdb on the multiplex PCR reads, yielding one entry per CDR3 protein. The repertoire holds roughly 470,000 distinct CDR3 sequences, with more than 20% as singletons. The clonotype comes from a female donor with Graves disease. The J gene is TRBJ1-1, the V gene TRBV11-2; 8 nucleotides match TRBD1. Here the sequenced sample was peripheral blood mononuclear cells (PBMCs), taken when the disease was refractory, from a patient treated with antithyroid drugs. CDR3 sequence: CASSYPGTGVYRAFF. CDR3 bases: TGTGCCAGCAGCTACCCTGGGACAGGAGTATATCGAGCTTTCTTT.